The clone carrying this T cell receptor (beta chain) was detected only a few times. The antigen is unknown. CDR3 length equals 15 residues. The V and J ends lost 0 bases and 4 bases, in that order; junction bases with no gene match: 9. Per the germline V gene, CDR1 is DFQATT and CDR2 is SNEGSKA (reference sequence). With iRepertoire HTBI primers and Arm-PCR of CDR3 regions, TCR beta libraries were built. TCRdb reprocessed the multiplex PCR reads with MiXCR, giving one entry per CDR3 protein. The sample comprises 420,000 or so distinct CDR3 sequences, about 25% of which are singletons, and over 25% rests with the top ten. The time point is: persistent/refractory GD, antithyroid drugs over 5 years with positive TRAb. There was RNA extracted from PBMCs, and the TCR library was made from it. This specimen comes from a study of regulatory T cells in long-lasting Graves disease. Findings and limits, study-wide: Comparison showed that persistent patients shared more public clonotypes (about 2,700) than new patients (966).

This receptor was obtained from a female donor with Graves disease. The source material was peripheral blood mononuclear cells (PBMCs), sampled when the disease was refractory, from a patient treated with antithyroid drugs. V is TRBV20-1 and J is TRBJ2-7; 7 bases fit TRBD1. The CDR3 nucleotides are TGCAGTGCTAGAGAAGGGCACAGGGGCCATTACGAGCAGTACTTC. Translation gives CSAREGHRGHYEQYF.